This record concerns one TCR beta chain sequence. Germline values: CDR1 SGHVS, CDR2 FQNEAQ. The CDR3 runs 15 residues. V was cut by 1 base and J by 0 bases, with 10 bases left in between. TCRdb analysed the multiplex PCR reads with MiXCR anew, one entry per CDR3 protein. The sample records 20,000 or so distinct CDR3 sequences, 50% being singletons. The record originates from a study of breast tumors, draining lymph nodes, adjacent tissues. The sequencing input was breast tumor tissue. The rearrangement links TRBV7-8 to TRBJ2-7; D might be TRBD2 (6 bases). This sequence originates from a female donor with breast cancer. Some clones in this sample may be carry-over from other donors' samples. The CDR3 loop is CASSLGGVSSYEQYF. As DNA, the CDR3 is TGTGCCAGCAGCTTAGGGGGGGTAAGCTCCTACGAGCAGTACTTC.